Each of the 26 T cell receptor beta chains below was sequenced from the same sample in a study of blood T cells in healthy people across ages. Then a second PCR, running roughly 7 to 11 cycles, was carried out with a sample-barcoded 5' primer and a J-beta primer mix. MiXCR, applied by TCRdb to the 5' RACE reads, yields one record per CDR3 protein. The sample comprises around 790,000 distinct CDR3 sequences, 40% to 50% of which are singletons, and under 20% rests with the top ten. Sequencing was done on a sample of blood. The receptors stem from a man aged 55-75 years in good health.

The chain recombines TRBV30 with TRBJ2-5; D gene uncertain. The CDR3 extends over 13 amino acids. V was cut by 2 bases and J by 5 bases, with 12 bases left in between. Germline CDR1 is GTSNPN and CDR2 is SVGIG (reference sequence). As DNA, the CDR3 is TGTGCCTGGAGTACCCCAGGCTGGGAGACCCAGTACTTC. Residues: CAWSTPGWETQYF.

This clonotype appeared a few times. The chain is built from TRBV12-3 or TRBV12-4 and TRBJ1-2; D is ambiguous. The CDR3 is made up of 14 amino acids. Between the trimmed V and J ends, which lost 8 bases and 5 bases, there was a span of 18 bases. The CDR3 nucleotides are TGTGCCAGCCGAATCTCGGCCAGCGCTTATGGCTACACCTTC. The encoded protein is CASRISASAYGYTF.

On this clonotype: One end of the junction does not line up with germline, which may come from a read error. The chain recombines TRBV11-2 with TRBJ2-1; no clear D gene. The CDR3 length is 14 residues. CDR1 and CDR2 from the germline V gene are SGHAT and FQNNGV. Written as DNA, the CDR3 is TGTACCAGCAGCTTAGGGTCGCTTAGCAATGAGCAGTTCTTC. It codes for CTSSLGSLSNEQFF.

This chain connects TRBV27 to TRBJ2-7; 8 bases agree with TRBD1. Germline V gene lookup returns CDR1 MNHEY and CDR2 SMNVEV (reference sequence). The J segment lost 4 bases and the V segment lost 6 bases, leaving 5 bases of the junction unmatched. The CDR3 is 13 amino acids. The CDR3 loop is CASRGTGTYEQYF. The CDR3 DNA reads TGTGCCAGCAGGGGGACAGGAACTTACGAGCAGTACTTC.

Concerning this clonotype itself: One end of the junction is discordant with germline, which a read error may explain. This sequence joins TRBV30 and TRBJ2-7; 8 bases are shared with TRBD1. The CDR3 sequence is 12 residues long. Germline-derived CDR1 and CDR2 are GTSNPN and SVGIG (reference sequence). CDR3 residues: CVFRDRTYEQYF. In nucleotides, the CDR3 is TGCGTCTTCCGGGACAGGACCTACGAGCAGTACTTC.

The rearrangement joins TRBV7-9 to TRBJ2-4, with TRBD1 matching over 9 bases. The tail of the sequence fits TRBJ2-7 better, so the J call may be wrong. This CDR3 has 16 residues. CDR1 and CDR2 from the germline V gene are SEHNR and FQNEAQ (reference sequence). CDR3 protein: CASSLAWGTGRYEQYF. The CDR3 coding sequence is TGTGCCAGCAGCTTAGCGTGGGGGACAGGGCGCTACGAGCAGTACTTC.

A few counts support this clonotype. CDR3 sequence (DNA): TGCAGCGTTGGATCTACAGGGGGGACAGATACGCAGTATTTT. It codes for CSVGSTGGTDTQYF. This chain uses TRBV29-1 with TRBJ2-3; TRBD1 matches at 8 bases. With V trimmed by 4 bases and J by 3 bases, 6 bases remained unmatched. CDR1 SQVTM and CDR2 ANQGSEA come from the germline V gene. The length of the CDR3 is 14 residues.

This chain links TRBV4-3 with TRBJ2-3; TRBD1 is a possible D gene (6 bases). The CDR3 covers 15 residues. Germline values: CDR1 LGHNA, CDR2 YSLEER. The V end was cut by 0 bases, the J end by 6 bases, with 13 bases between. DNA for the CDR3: TGCGCCAGCAGCCAAGATCGGGACAACACGGATACGCAGTATTTT. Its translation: CASSQDRDNTDTQYF.

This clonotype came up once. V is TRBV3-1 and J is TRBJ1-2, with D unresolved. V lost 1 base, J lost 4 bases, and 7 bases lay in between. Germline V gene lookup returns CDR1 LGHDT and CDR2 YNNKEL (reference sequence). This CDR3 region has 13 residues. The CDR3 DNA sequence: TGTGCCAGCAGCCAAGGACCCCCCTATGGCTACACCTTC. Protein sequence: CASSQGPPYGYTF.

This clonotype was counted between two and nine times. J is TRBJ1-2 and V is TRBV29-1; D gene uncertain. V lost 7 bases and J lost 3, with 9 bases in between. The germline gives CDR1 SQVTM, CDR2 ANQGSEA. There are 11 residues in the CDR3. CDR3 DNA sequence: TGCAGCGGTAGGGCGGACTATGGCTACACCTTC. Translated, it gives CSGRADYGYTF.

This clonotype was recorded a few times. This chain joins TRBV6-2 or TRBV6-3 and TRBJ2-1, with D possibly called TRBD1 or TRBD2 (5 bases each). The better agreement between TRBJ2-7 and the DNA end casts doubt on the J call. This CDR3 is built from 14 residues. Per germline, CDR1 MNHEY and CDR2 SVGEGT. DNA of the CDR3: TGTGCCAGCAGCCGGGACGGTTCCTACAATGAGCAGTACTTC. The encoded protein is CASSRDGSYNEQYF.

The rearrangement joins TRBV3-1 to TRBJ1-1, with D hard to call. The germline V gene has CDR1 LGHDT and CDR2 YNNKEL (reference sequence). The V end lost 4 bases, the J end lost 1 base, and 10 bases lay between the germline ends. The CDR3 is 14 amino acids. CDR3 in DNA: TGTGCCAGCAGCCCAGAACAGACGAACACTGAAGCTTTCTTT. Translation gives CASSPEQTNTEAFF. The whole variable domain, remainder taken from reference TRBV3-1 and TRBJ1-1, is DTAVSQTPKYLVTQMGNDKSIKCEQNLGHDTMYWYKQDSKKFLKIMFSYNNKELIINETVPNRFSPKSPDKAHLNLHINSLELGDSAVYFCASSPEQTNTEAFFGQGTRLTVV.

CDR3 nucleotides: TGTGCCAGCAGCCAGGGGACAGCAACCATTCAGTACTTC. This gives the protein CASSQGTATIQYF. J is TRBJ2-4 and V is TRBV14; TRBD1 matches 7 bases. The V gene's germline CDR1 is SGHDN and CDR2 FVKESK. V shed 3 bases, J shed 9 bases, and the junction held 5 bases outside the gene matches. This CDR3 region has 13 residues.

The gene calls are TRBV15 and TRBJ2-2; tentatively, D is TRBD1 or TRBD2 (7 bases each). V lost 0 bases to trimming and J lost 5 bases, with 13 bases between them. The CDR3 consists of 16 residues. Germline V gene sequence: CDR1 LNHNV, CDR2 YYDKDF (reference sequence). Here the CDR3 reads CATSRDGRGRTGELFF. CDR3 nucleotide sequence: TGTGCCACCAGCAGAGATGGGAGGGGGCGGACCGGGGAGCTGTTTTTT. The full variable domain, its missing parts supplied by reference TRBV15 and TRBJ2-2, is DAMVIQNPRYQVTQFGKPVTLSCSQTLNHNVMYWYQQKSSQAPKLLFHYYDKDFNNEADTPDNFQSRRPNTSFCFLDIRSPGLGDTAMYLCATSRDGRGRTGELFFGEGSRLTVL.

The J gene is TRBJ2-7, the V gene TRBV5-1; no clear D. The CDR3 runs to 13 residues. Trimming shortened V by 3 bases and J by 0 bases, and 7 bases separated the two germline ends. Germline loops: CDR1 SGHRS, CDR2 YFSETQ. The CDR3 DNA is TGCGCCAGCAGCTACAGCAACTCCTACGAGCAGTACTTC. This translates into CASSYSNSYEQYF.

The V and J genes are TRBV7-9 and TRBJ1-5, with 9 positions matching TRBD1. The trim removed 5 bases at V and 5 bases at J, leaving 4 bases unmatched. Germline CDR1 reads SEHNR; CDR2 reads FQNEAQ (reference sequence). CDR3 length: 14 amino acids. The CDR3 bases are TGTGCCAGCAGCCGGACAGGGGACGATCAGCCCCAGCATTTT. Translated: CASSRTGDDQPQHF.

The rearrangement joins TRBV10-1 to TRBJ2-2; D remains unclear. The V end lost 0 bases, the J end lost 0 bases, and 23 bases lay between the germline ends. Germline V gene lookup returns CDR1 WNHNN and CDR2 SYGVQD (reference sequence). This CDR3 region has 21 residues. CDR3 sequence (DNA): TGCGCCAGCAGTGAGTCGGTAGACGTCAGGCAAGACGGACCGAACACCGGGGAGCTGTTTTTT. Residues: CASSESVDVRQDGPNTGELFF.

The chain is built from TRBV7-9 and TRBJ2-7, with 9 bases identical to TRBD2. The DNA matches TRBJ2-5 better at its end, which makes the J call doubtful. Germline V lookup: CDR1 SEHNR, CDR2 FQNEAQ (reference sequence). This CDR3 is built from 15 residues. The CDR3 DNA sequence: TGTGCCAGCAGCTCATTCCTAGCGGGGATGCAGACCCAGTACTTC. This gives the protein CASSSFLAGMQTQYF.

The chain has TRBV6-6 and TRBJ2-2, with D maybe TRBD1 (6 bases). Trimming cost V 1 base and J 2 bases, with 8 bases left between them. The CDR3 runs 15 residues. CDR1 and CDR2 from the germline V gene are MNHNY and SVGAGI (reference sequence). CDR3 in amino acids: CASSYWTDNTGELFF. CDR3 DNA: TGTGCCAGCAGTTACTGGACAGACAACACCGGGGAGCTGTTTTTT.

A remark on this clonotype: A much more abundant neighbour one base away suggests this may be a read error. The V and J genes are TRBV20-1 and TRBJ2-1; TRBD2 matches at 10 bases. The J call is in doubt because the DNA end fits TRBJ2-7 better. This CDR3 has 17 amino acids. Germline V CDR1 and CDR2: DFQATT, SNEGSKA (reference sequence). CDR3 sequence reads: CSATSGGANFVYNEQYF. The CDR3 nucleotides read TGCAGTGCCACCAGCGGGGGGGCCAATTTTGTCTACAATGAGCAGTACTTC.

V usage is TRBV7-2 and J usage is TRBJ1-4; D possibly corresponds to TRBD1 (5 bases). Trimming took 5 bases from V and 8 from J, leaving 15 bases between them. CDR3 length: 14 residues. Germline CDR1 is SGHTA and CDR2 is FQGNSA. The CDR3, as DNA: TGTGCCAGCAGCCCCCGACAGTCGTGGGAAAAACTGTTTTTT. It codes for CASSPRQSWEKLFF. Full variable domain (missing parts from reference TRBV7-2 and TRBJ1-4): GAGVSQSPSNKVTEKGKDVELRCDPISGHTALYWYRQSLGQGLEFLIYFQGNSAPDKSGLPSDRFSAERTGGSVSTLTIQRTQQEDSAVYLCASSPRQSWEKLFFGSGTQLSVL.

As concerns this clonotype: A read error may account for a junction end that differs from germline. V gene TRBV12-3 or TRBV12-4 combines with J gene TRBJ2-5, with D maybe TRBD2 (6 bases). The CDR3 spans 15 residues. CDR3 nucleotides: TGTGCCAACAGTCCAACGACTGGAGGGCTGGAGACCCAGTACTTC. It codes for CANSPTTGGLETQYF.

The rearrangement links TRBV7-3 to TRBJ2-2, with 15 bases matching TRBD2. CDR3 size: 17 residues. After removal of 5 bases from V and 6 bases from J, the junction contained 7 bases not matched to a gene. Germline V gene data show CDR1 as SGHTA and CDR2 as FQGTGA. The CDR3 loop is CASSDQGLAGGPGELFF. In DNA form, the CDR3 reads TGTGCCAGCAGCGACCAGGGACTAGCGGGGGGCCCCGGGGAGCTGTTTTTT.

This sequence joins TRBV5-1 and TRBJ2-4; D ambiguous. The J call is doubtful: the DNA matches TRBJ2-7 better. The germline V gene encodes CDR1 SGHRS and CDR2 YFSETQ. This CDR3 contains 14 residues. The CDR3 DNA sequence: TGCGCCAGCAGCTTGGCCAAGGGTTTTCTCGAGCAGTACTTC. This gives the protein CASSLAKGFLEQYF.

The CDR3 DNA is TGTGCCACCAGCAGAGAAGGGGGGGCTGTGGAGACCCAGTACTTC. As protein: CATSREGGAVETQYF. The chain is built from TRBV15 and TRBJ2-5, with a weak D call TRBD2 (7 bases). Germline V gene data show CDR1 as LNHNV and CDR2 as YYDKDF (reference sequence). V was trimmed by 0 bases and J by 5 bases, leaving 13 bases between them. This CDR3 is 15 amino acids long.

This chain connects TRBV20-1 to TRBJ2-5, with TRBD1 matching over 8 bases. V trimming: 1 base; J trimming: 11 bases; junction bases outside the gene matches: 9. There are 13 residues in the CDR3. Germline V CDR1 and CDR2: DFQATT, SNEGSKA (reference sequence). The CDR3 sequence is CSARGTGTGEQYF. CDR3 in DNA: TGCAGTGCTAGAGGGACAGGGACGGGGGAGCAGTACTTC.